What follows are 10 T cell receptor beta chains derived from one specimen sequenced in a study. TCRdb itself ran the 5' RACE reads through MiXCR, one entry per CDR3 protein. Seen here are some 900 distinct CDR3 sequences, approximately 9.6% observed once, and the top ten hold around 25%. Sequencing was performed on total memory T cells from blood PBMCs. Subset meaning: transitional memory CD4+ T cells. Source of these receptors: a male donor with HIV.

Only a few counts were recorded for this clonotype. The chain joins TRBV7-2 to TRBJ2-5, with 9 bases identical to TRBD1. After removal of 3 bases from V and 2 bases from J, the junction contained 1 base not matched to a gene. Germline V gene sequence: CDR1 SGHTA, CDR2 FQGNSA. The CDR3 has 14 residues. In DNA, the CDR3 is TGTGCCAGCAGCTTGACAGGGGGGCAAGAGACCCAGTACTTC. This translates into CASSLTGGQETQYF.

This clonotype was picked up a small number of times. The J gene is TRBJ1-4, the V gene TRBV5-6, with D unclear. CDR1 and CDR2 (germline): SGHDT, YYEEEE. The CDR3 sequence is 13 residues long. The germline V and J ends were trimmed by 2 bases and 8 bases, with 10 bases remaining between them. For the CDR3, the DNA is TGTGCCAGCAGCTTTTCGGGAGTGGAAAAACTGTTTTTT. This encodes CASSFSGVEKLFF. The variable domain in full, with the rest retrieved from reference TRBV5-6 and TRBJ1-4, is DAGVTQSPTHLIKTRGQQVTLRCSPKSGHDTVSWYQQALGQGPQFIFQYYEEEERQRGNFPDRFSGHQFPNYSSELNVNALLLGDSALYLCASSFSGVEKLFFGSGTQLSVL.

The chain recombines TRBV6-6 with TRBJ2-3; 10 positions agree with TRBD2. The trim removed 2 bases at V and 2 bases at J, leaving 1 base unmatched. The CDR3 runs to 15 residues. In germline, CDR1 is MNHNY, CDR2 SVGAGI (reference sequence). The CDR3 DNA is TGTGCCAGCAGTTACCTAGCGGGAGCCACAGATACGCAGTATTTT. The encoded protein is CASSYLAGATDTQYF.

The V call is TRBV4-3, the J call TRBJ2-2, with 8 bases fitting TRBD2. The V and J ends lost 1 base and 4 bases, in that order; junction bases with no gene match: 8. CDR1 LGHNA and CDR2 YSLEER come from the germline V gene. The CDR3 sequence is 17 residues long. CDR3 amino acids: CASSQAFTGGFTGELFF. CDR3 nucleotide sequence: TGCGCCAGCAGCCAAGCTTTTACGGGAGGGTTCACCGGGGAGCTGTTTTTT.

This clonotype was seen a few times. V and J are TRBV21-1 and TRBJ2-1; the table's D gene call, TRBD2, was not cross checked with the DNA. TRBV21-1 is a recognized pseudogene. The CDR3 spans 17 residues. This CDR3 reads CASSKEGVWSSYNEQFF. The CDR3 nucleotides are TGTGCCAGCAGCAAAGAGGGAGTCTGGAGCTCCTACAATGAGCAGTTCTTC.

This clonotype is large in the sample. The rearrangement links TRBV10-3 to TRBJ2-7; possibly TRBD1 for D (6 bases). The germline CDR1 and CDR2 sequences are ENHRY and SYGVKD. The CDR3 consists of 14 residues. V was clipped by 5 bases and J by 4 bases, with 15 bases between them. CDR3 amino acids: CAISTGTKNYEQYF. In DNA, the CDR3 is TGTGCCATCAGTACCGGGACAAAAAATTACGAGCAGTACTTC.

In its sample, this clonotype ranks as large. This chain links TRBV7-2 with TRBJ2-2, with D maybe TRBD2 (5 bases). Germline V gene lookup returns CDR1 SGHTA and CDR2 FQGNSA. The length of the CDR3 is 15 residues. V lost 3 bases and J 6 bases, leaving 14 bases between the germline ends. The CDR3 here is CASSFPTRGAGELFF. The CDR3 DNA follows: TGTGCCAGCAGCTTCCCCACTAGAGGCGCCGGGGAGCTGTTTTTT.

The V and J genes are TRBV12-5 and TRBJ2-3; D is ambiguous. CDR1 and CDR2 from the germline V gene are LGHNT and FRNRAP. Trimming left V 9 bases short and J 0 bases short, with 10 bases between. CDR3 length equals 13 residues. The CDR3 DNA sequence: TGTGCTAGAAAGATCCATAGCACAGATACGCAGTATTTT. It codes for CARKIHSTDTQYF.

Sample share makes this clonotype large (0.1 to 1%). The chain employs TRBV14 and TRBJ2-3; D is undetermined. This CDR3 spans 16 amino acids. Germline CDR1 is SGHDN and CDR2 is FVKESK. Trimming shortened V by 4 bases and J by 2 bases, and 16 bases separated the two germline ends. CDR3 DNA: TGTGCCAGCAGCCGTGGGTGGCAGGCCTTCACAGATACGCAGTATTTT. Protein: CASSRGWQAFTDTQYF.

J is TRBJ1-4 and V is TRBV28; tentative D call: TRBD1 (5 bases). The CDR3 has 13 amino acids. V was trimmed by 6 bases and J by 7 bases, leaving 12 bases between them. Per germline, CDR1 MDHEN and CDR2 SYDVKM. CDR3 region: CASREPGTEKLFF. The CDR3 region has the DNA TGTGCCAGCAGGGAACCAGGGACTGAAAAACTGTTTTTT.